Each of the 31 T cell receptor beta chains below was sequenced from the same sample in a study of PD-1 blockade in classical Hodgkin lymphoma (TCRdb year 2020). The library was made by the immunoSEQ multiplex PCR assay. TCRdb stores this immuneACCESS table with in-frame sequences only. Part of the clones is absent; in the studies checked, under half of the shortfall reflects unresolved V genes, and no reason is known for the rest. This sample lists about 47,000 clones; 80% were detected once. The top ten clones comprise around 20% of the sample. The sample's time point label is to be understood as: cycle 4 day 1 (C4D1), after six to seven weeks of nivolumab. Relapse after autologous stem cell transplantation had occurred in all trial patients, and cohorts A, B and C were distinguished by prior brentuximab vedotin exposure. Source: peripheral blood mononuclear cells (PBMCs), taken before the fourth cycle of nivolumab. Every receptor here comes from a human donor with classical Hodgkin lymphoma.

J is TRBJ1-1 and V is TRBV28; 7 nucleotides match TRBD1. Losses at the gene ends were 9 bases for V and 5 bases for J; bases not matched to a gene: 9. Germline V gene sequence: CDR1 MDHEN, CDR2 SYDVKM. The CDR3 totals 13 residues. For the CDR3, the DNA is TGTGCCAGTCTACAGGGGTCGAGGACTGAAGCTTTCTTT. Its translation: CASLQGSRTEAFF.

V and J are TRBV28 and TRBJ1-5; D is perhaps TRBD1 (6 bases). CDR3 length: 14 amino acids. CDR1 is MDHEN, CDR2 SYDVKM, per germline. Trimming stripped 6 bases from V and 4 bases from J, with 13 bases between. The CDR3 spells CASRPTGWNQPQHF. The CDR3 DNA reads TGTGCCAGCAGGCCTACAGGGTGGAATCAGCCCCAGCATTTT.

CDR3 coding DNA: TGTGCCAGTAGTAGTGCGGGAGCACGGAATGAGCAGTTCTTC. Translated: CASSSAGARNEQFF. This chain connects TRBV19 to TRBJ2-1, with 7 nucleotides matching TRBD2. Germline CDR1 reads LNHDA; CDR2 reads SQIVND (reference sequence). Trimming cost V 4 bases and J 7 bases; bases outside gene matches: 7. The CDR3 totals 14 residues.

The chain couples TRBV30 to TRBJ1-1; TRBD1 matches 9 bases. There are 14 residues in the CDR3. J gave up 10 bases and V 2 bases, and 11 bases lay outside the gene matches. From germline, CDR1 is GTSNPN and CDR2 SVGIG (reference sequence). CDR3 DNA: TGTGCCTGGAGTTTGACTTTACAGGGGGCTGGAGCTTTCTTT. This sequence encodes CAWSLTLQGAGAFF.

The chain uses TRBV27 and TRBJ1-1, with D unclear. Between the trimmed V and J ends, which lost 2 bases and 11 bases, there was a span of 15 bases. Germline CDR1 MNHEY, CDR2 SMNVEV (reference sequence). This CDR3 region has 13 residues. The CDR3 region has the DNA TGTGCCAGCAGTTTAGATGGCATCGGGCGCGCTTTCTTT. Encoded protein: CASSLDGIGRAFF.

This chain connects TRBV28 to TRBJ2-7; no reliable D call. This CDR3 has 13 amino acids. Trimming cost V 3 bases and J 2 bases, with 8 bases left between them. Germline V gene data show CDR1 as MDHEN and CDR2 as SYDVKM. The CDR3 loop is CASSFRVPYEQYF. Here the CDR3 DNA reads TGTGCCAGCAGTTTTCGGGTTCCCTACGAGCAGTACTTC.

The J gene is TRBJ2-7, the V gene TRBV30; D is unclear. Trimming left V 1 base short and J 2 bases short, with 12 bases between. CDR1 is GTSNPN and CDR2 is SVGIG in the germline V gene (reference sequence). The CDR3 runs 14 residues. The CDR3 here is CAWSGRFSPYEQYF. In DNA, the CDR3 is TGTGCCTGGAGTGGCCGGTTCAGCCCCTACGAGCAGTACTTC.

The V call is TRBV18, the J call TRBJ2-7, with 9 bases aligning to TRBD1. The trim removed 2 bases at V and 5 bases at J, leaving 1 base unmatched. Germline V gives CDR1 KGHSH, CDR2 LQKENI. This CDR3 spans 13 amino acids. DNA of the CDR3: TGTGCCAGCTCACCAGGGACAGGGAACGAGCAGTACTTC. Amino acids: CASSPGTGNEQYF.

The chain carries TRBV27 and TRBJ2-5, with 7 bases fitting TRBD1. CDR3 length: 13 amino acids. CDR1 and CDR2 from the germline V gene are MNHEY and SMNVEV (reference sequence). The ends lost 0 bases at V and 5 bases at J; junction bases unmatched: 0. The CDR3 DNA sequence: TGTGCCAGCAGTTTATCGACAGGGGAGACCCAGTACTTC. Its translation is CASSLSTGETQYF.

This clone was found once. The V gene is TRBV19, the J gene TRBJ2-7, with 7 bases fitting TRBD1. The CDR3 has 13 residues. Trimming took 10 bases from V and 7 from J; bases not matched to a gene: 13. In germline, CDR1 is LNHDA, CDR2 SQIVND (reference sequence). DNA for the CDR3: TGTGCCACCGCCGTTGAGGACAGGAGTGAGCAGTACTTC. Translating gives CATAVEDRSEQYF.

Concerning this clone itself: Distinct nucleotide sequences in the sample also encode this CDR3. V and J are TRBV5-1 and TRBJ1-1, with no clear D. V lost 0 bases to trimming and J lost 3 bases, with 6 bases between them. The germline CDR1 and CDR2 sequences are SGHRS and YFSETQ. This CDR3 is built from 13 residues. Here the CDR3 DNA reads TGCGCCAGCAGCTTGGGTGGGGACACTGAAGCTTTCTTT. Translating it yields CASSLGGDTEAFF.

The chain is built from TRBV18 and TRBJ1-5; tentatively, D is TRBD1 (6 bases). The V end was cut by 3 bases, the J end by 1 base, with 16 bases between. This CDR3 comprises 17 residues. The germline V gene has CDR1 KGHSH and CDR2 LQKENI. As DNA, the CDR3 is TGTGCCAGCTCACCTTTTACAGGGTTGGGGAGCAATCAGCCCCAGCATTTT. Translating it yields CASSPFTGLGSNQPQHF.

V usage is TRBV5-8 and J usage is TRBJ2-5; D might be TRBD1 (5 bases). The V and J ends lost 3 bases and 7 bases respectively, with 13 bases between them. The germline gives CDR1 SGHTS, CDR2 YDEGEE. The CDR3 extends over 13 amino acids. CDR3: CASSSLQVMTQYF. The DNA of the CDR3 is TGTGCCAGCAGCTCGTTACAGGTCATGACCCAGTACTTC.

This rearrangement joins TRBV5-1 to TRBJ2-2, with TRBD1 matching 7 bases. The CDR3 totals 21 residues. Germline CDR1 SGHRS, CDR2 YFSETQ. V lost 1 base to trimming and J lost 4 bases; unmatched junction nucleotides: 22. CDR3 nucleotides: TGCGCCAGCAGCTTGCTCTGGGACAGTAAAAGAACGGGTTCAGGCACCGGGGAGCTGTTTTTT. Protein sequence: CASSLLWDSKRTGSGTGELFF.

This chain uses TRBV9 with TRBJ1-5; D uncertain. The CDR3 has 13 residues. Deletions cut 0 bases from V and 4 bases from J, with 5 bases between. Germline V lookup: CDR1 SGDLS, CDR2 YYNGEE. The CDR3 nucleotides read TGTGCCAGCAGCGTAGACGTAAATCAGCCCCAGCATTTT. Protein sequence: CASSVDVNQPQHF.

The gene calls are TRBV6-6 and TRBJ2-5, with a tentative D call TRBD2 (6 bases). The CDR3 is 15 residues long. The V and J ends lost 4 bases and 1 base respectively, with 13 bases between them. Looked up from germline, CDR1 is MNHNY and CDR2 is SVGAGI (reference sequence). The chain's CDR3 is CASSLGRGSQETQYF. Written as DNA, the CDR3 is TGTGCCAGCAGTTTGGGCCGGGGGAGCCAAGAGACCCAGTACTTC.

V and J are TRBV5-4 and TRBJ2-7; D gene uncertain. The germline V gene encodes CDR1 SGHNT and CDR2 YYREEE (reference sequence). The V gene lost 3 bases and the J gene lost 4 bases, with 14 bases spanning the gap. The CDR3 is made up of 14 amino acids. This CDR3 reads CASSSAKAPYEQYF. The CDR3 DNA reads TGTGCCAGCAGCTCCGCCAAGGCTCCATACGAGCAGTACTTC.

This chain joins TRBV19 and TRBJ2-7; 8 bases map to TRBD1. With V trimmed by 5 bases and J by 6 bases, 9 bases remained unmatched. The CDR3 length is 14 residues. The germline V gene has CDR1 LNHDA and CDR2 SQIVND (reference sequence). The CDR3 is CASSSRTGTVEQYF. Written as DNA, the CDR3 is TGTGCCAGTAGTTCCCGGACAGGGACGGTCGAGCAGTACTTC.

The chain employs TRBV27 and TRBJ1-4; no clear D gene. Germline values: CDR1 MNHEY, CDR2 SMNVEV (reference sequence). The CDR3 loop spans 12 amino acids. V was shortened by 2 bases and J by 9 bases, with 7 bases between the two germline ends. The CDR3 protein is CASSLTGKKLFF. DNA for the CDR3: TGTGCCAGCAGTTTAACGGGGAAAAAACTGTTTTTT.

This chain links TRBV14 with TRBJ1-1; possibly TRBD1 for D (5 bases). CDR1 is SGHDN, CDR2 FVKESK, per germline. The CDR3 is 16 amino acids. The V and J ends lost 2 bases and 4 bases respectively, with 17 bases between them. Here the CDR3 reads CASSQPGLGPSTEAFF. In nucleotides, the CDR3 is TGTGCCAGCAGCCAACCGGGACTTGGGCCGAGCACTGAAGCTTTCTTT.

The V gene is TRBV6-5, the J gene TRBJ1-1, with unresolved D. The CDR3 has 11 amino acids. Germline lookup yields CDR1 MNHEY and CDR2 SVGAGI. Trimming took off 5 bases at V and 10 bases at J, with 11 bases between the two ends. In nucleotides, the CDR3 is TGTGCCAGCAGTGGACCCCTTGTAGCTTTCTTT. It specifies CASSGPLVAFF.

The DNA for the CDR3 is TGCGCCAGCAGCCAAGAAACGTCAGGGGGCAGCGCTTTCTTT. It encodes CASSQETSGGSAFF. The rearrangement links TRBV4-1 to TRBJ1-1; 8 bases agree with TRBD1. Germline CDR1 reads MGHRA; CDR2 reads YSYEKL. Germline trimming cut 0 bases from V and 11 bases from J; bases unmatched to any gene: 8. The CDR3 contains 14 residues.

This chain joins TRBV10-3 and TRBJ1-1, with D unresolved. V gave up 8 bases and J gave up 1 base, with 14 bases separating them. The CDR3 totals 14 residues. The V gene's germline CDR1 is ENHRY and CDR2 SYGVKD. CDR3 bases: TGTGCCATCTCCTTAGAAGGGAGGAACACTGAAGCTTTCTTT. Residues: CAISLEGRNTEAFF.

This chain joins TRBV29-1 and TRBJ1-2; 10 nucleotides agree with TRBD1. The V gene end was trimmed by 4 bases and the J gene end by 4 bases; junction bases not matched to a gene: 3. The CDR3 has 13 amino acids. Germline assignment: CDR1 SQVTM and CDR2 ANQGSEA. The CDR3 DNA is TGCAGCGTTGCGGACAGGGGGTTCTATGGCTACACCTTC. It translates to CSVADRGFYGYTF.

The chain carries TRBV4-1 and TRBJ1-2; TRBD1 aligns across 8 bases. The CDR3 spans 15 residues. The trim removed 1 base at V and 4 bases at J, leaving 5 bases unmatched. CDR1 and CDR2 (germline): MGHRA, YSYEKL. The CDR3: CASSQGGQEIYGYTF. The CDR3 coding sequence is TGCGCCAGCAGCCAAGGGGGACAGGAGATCTATGGCTACACCTTC.

The chain links TRBV30 to TRBJ2-5; D is uncertain. The CDR3 covers 13 residues. V was pared by 0 bases and J by 7 bases, with 12 bases between. Germline V gives CDR1 GTSNPN, CDR2 SVGIG (reference sequence). The CDR3 nucleotides read TGTGCCTGGAGTGTTATCAGCCCTGGGACCCAGTACTTC. This codes for CAWSVISPGTQYF.

The rearrangement joins TRBV9 to TRBJ2-3; TRBD2 is a possible D gene (6 bases). Trimming cost V 6 bases and J 1 base, with 12 bases left between them. The CDR3 runs 14 residues. CDR1 is SGDLS and CDR2 is YYNGEE in the germline V gene. The DNA of the CDR3 is TGTGCCAGCACTCCCCCGGGGGGCACAGATACGCAGTATTTT. The encoded protein is CASTPPGGTDTQYF. The full variable domain, in which reference TRBV9 and TRBJ2-3 provide the parts outside the CDR3, is DSGVTQTPKHLITATGQRVTLRCSPRSGDLSVYWYQQSLDQGLQFLIQYYNGEERAKGNILERFSAQQFPDLHSELNLSSLELGDSALYFCASTPPGGTDTQYFGPGTRLTVL.

The V call is TRBV7-9, the J call TRBJ2-5; 8 bases are a match to TRBD1. V trimming: 0 bases; J trimming: 0 bases; junction bases outside the gene matches: 3. Germline CDR1 and CDR2: SEHNR and FQNEAQ (reference sequence). The CDR3 sequence is 16 residues long. The CDR3 nucleotides read TGTGCCAGCAGCTTAGCGCTGGGACAGGACCAAGAGACCCAGTACTTC. As protein: CASSLALGQDQETQYF.

The rearrangement links TRBV5-1 to TRBJ2-1; D might be TRBD2 (5 bases). V was trimmed by 4 bases and J by 6 bases, leaving 14 bases between them. The germline CDR1 and CDR2 sequences are SGHRS and YFSETQ. This CDR3 is built from 14 residues. The CDR3 DNA sequence: TGCGCCAGCAGCACGGGCGGGCGATTCAATGAGCAGTTCTTC. It is translated as CASSTGGRFNEQFF.

The chain employs TRBV7-9 and TRBJ2-1; D gene ambiguous. Per germline, CDR1 SEHNR and CDR2 FQNEAQ (reference sequence). The CDR3 runs to 13 residues. The V end was cut by 4 bases, the J end by 7 bases, with 11 bases between. CDR3 region: CASSSNPENEQFF. CDR3 DNA sequence: TGTGCCAGCAGCTCAAACCCGGAGAATGAGCAGTTCTTC.

V gene TRBV5-1 combines with J gene TRBJ1-2; a weak D match, TRBD1 (5 bases). The CDR3 runs 15 residues. Germline CDR1 SGHRS, CDR2 YFSETQ. The V end lost 4 bases, the J end lost 2 bases, and 15 bases lay between the germline ends. As DNA, the CDR3 is TGCGCCAGCAGCCCGGGACCCGGGGCGAACTATGGCTACACCTTC. As protein: CASSPGPGANYGYTF.